This T cell receptor (delta chain) emerged from a study of gamma-delta T cells after stem cell transplantation. TCRdb re-called the RT-PCR reads via CATT. Among about 14,000 delta-chain clones listed, roughly 32% were seen once. V gave up 2 bases and J gave up 3 bases, with 13 bases separating them. Per germline, CDR1 TVYSNPD and CDR2 GDNSRS (reference sequence). CDR3 length: 13 amino acids. The rearrangement uses TRDV3 and TRDJ1; no clear D. The sequence came from a human donor. It is not recorded whose cells these are; they may come from a transplant donor. The sample taken for sequencing was gamma-delta T cells. CDR3 bases: TGTGCCTTTCATGTCGAGGGAGCCGATAAACTCATCTTT. This codes for CAFHVEGADKLIF.